These 32 T cell receptor beta chains came from one sample sequenced in a study of T-cell reconstitution after alpha-beta-depleted transplantation in children. Unique molecular identifiers were incorporated when the TCRbeta library was constructed. Using its own MiXCR run on the PCR reads, TCRdb lists one record per CDR3 protein. Of roughly 300,000 distinct CDR3 sequences in the sample, 9.9% are singletons; the top ten hold about 9.4%. Sequenced here: PBMCs from the stem cell graft donor, sampled from the stem cell graft. These receptors all stem from a human donor who donated a stem cell graft to a child with SCID.

The V and J genes are TRBV7-9 and TRBJ1-1; 12 nucleotides match TRBD1. CDR1 and CDR2 from the germline V gene are SEHNR and FQNEAQ (reference sequence). V shed 5 bases and J 11 bases; nucleotides not matched to a gene: 12. The length of the CDR3 is 15 residues. The CDR3 nucleotides read TGTGCCAGCAGCACCTCCGGGACAGGGGGCGCGGTGGCTTTCTTT. It encodes CASSTSGTGGAVAFF.

J is TRBJ1-4 and V is TRBV3-1; D is ambiguous. CDR1 and CDR2 from the germline V gene are LGHDT and YNNKEL (reference sequence). V was cut by 0 bases and J by 7 bases, with 6 bases left in between. CDR3 length: 13 residues. CDR3 sequence (DNA): TGTGCCAGCAGCCAAGATAGGGTTGAAAAACTGTTTTTT. Translated, it gives CASSQDRVEKLFF.

In this sample, this clonotype turned up a few times. This rearrangement joins TRBV11-2 to TRBJ2-1, with TRBD2 identical over 7 bases. Trimming cost V 3 bases and J 8 bases; bases outside gene matches: 7. Germline V gene lookup returns CDR1 SGHAT and CDR2 FQNNGV. The CDR3 length is 14 residues. This CDR3 is CASSFLADTDEQFF. CDR3 bases: TGTGCCAGCAGCTTCCTAGCGGACACCGATGAGCAGTTCTTC.

This clonotype was observed a handful of times. The chain recombines TRBV5-1 with TRBJ2-1, with D tentatively TRBD2 (7 bases). CDR3 length equals 15 residues. Germline CDR1 SGHRS, CDR2 YFSETQ. Trimming removed 4 bases at V and 6 bases at J, with 17 bases between. The CDR3 DNA reads TGCGCCAGCAGCCCTCTTCGGGGGGCAATCAATGAGCAGTTCTTC. Translated: CASSPLRGAINEQFF.

This clonotype showed up just a few times. The CDR3 DNA is TGTGCCAGCAGCCGATACGGACAGACAGGGTCTGGGGCCAACGTCCTGACTTTC. It codes for CASSRYGQTGSGANVLTF. The chain recombines TRBV7-2 with TRBJ2-6; 7 bases fit TRBD1. CDR3 length equals 18 residues. Germline values: CDR1 SGHTA, CDR2 FQGNSA. V dropped 5 bases and J dropped 1; count of bases not matched to a gene: 11.

This clonotype was observed at least ten times. The chain recombines TRBV5-1 with TRBJ2-3; D not resolved. Per the germline V gene, CDR1 is SGHRS and CDR2 is YFSETQ. This CDR3 has 12 residues. Trimming removed 4 bases from V and 2 bases from J, with 5 bases in between. The CDR3 DNA reads as TGCGCCAGCAGCCCCCCCACAGATACGCAGTATTTT. Protein: CASSPPTDTQYF.

This clonotype was recorded at least ten times. A read error may account for a junction end that differs from germline. J is TRBJ2-3 and V is TRBV5-1; D unresolved. Germline CDR1 SGHRS, CDR2 YFSETQ. CDR3 length equals 14 residues. CDR3 DNA: TGTGCCAGCAGCTTAGGTAGGAGCACAGATACGCAGTATTTT. The encoded protein is CASSLGRSTDTQYF. The whole variable domain, remainder taken from reference TRBV5-1 and TRBJ2-3, is KAGVTQTPRYLIKTRGQQVTLSCSPISGHRSVSWYQQTPGQGLQFLFEYFSETQRNKGNFPGRFSGRQFSNSRSEMNVSTLELGDSALYLCASSLGRSTDTQYFGPGTRLTVL.

This clonotype came up many times. This chain connects TRBV4-1 to TRBJ2-2; 7 nucleotides agree with TRBD2. V shed 0 bases and J 9 bases; nucleotides not matched to a gene: 7. Germline CDR1 reads MGHRA; CDR2 reads YSYEKL. The CDR3 has 15 amino acids. CDR3 residues: CASSQDRAGVRELFF. The CDR3 bases are TGCGCCAGCAGCCAAGACAGGGCGGGAGTCCGGGAGCTGTTTTTT.

J is TRBJ1-1 and V is TRBV27, with TRBD1 matching 7 bases. This CDR3 spans 14 amino acids. Germline trimming cut 7 bases from V and 3 bases from J; bases unmatched to any gene: 8. Germline V lookup: CDR1 MNHEY, CDR2 SMNVEV (reference sequence). The CDR3 coding sequence is TGTGCCAGCACCCAGACAGGGTACGACACTGAAGCTTTCTTT. Its protein product is CASTQTGYDTEAFF.

The chain has TRBV5-1 and TRBJ2-1; TRBD2 might be the D (6 bases). Germline CDR1 SGHRS, CDR2 YFSETQ. V lost 4 bases, J lost 6 bases, and 14 bases lay in between. The CDR3 length is 14 residues. The CDR3 protein is CASSPGTDFNEQFF. DNA for the CDR3: TGCGCCAGCAGCCCCGGGACTGACTTCAATGAGCAGTTCTTC.

The chain couples TRBV12-3 or TRBV12-4 to TRBJ1-5, with D maybe TRBD1 (6 bases). The CDR3 is 13 residues long. V was clipped by 7 bases and J by 5 bases, with 12 bases between them. The CDR3 sequence is CASTRGGYQPQHF. In DNA form, the CDR3 reads TGTGCCAGCACTAGAGGGGGATATCAGCCCCAGCATTTT.

The chain links TRBV7-3 to TRBJ2-2, with D hard to call. CDR3 length: 14 amino acids. Germline CDR1 and CDR2: SGHTA and FQGTGA. V dropped 4 bases and J dropped 6 bases, with 12 bases sitting between them. The CDR3 DNA reads TGTGCCAGCAGCTCTCATCTGGGGTCCGGGGAGCTGTTTTTT. This sequence encodes CASSSHLGSGELFF.

This clonotype was found a few times. The genes are TRBV7-8 and TRBJ2-5; TRBD1 or TRBD2 may be the D gene (6 bases each). The CDR3 has 16 amino acids. Germline V lookup: CDR1 SGHVS, CDR2 FQNEAQ. V lost 4 bases and J 5 bases, leaving 20 bases between the germline ends. CDR3 DNA: TGTGCCAGCAGCTCCATCGGACAGATCGGAGGGGAGACCCAGTACTTC. This sequence encodes CASSSIGQIGGETQYF.

This clonotype has a handful of counts. V usage is TRBV12-3 or TRBV12-4 and J usage is TRBJ2-1, with TRBD2 matching over 8 bases. This CDR3 comprises 15 residues. J was trimmed by 10 bases and V by 7 bases; bases with no gene match: 15. The CDR3 sequence is CASTVWTSRGWEQFF. Here the CDR3 DNA reads TGTGCCAGCACCGTATGGACTAGCCGGGGGTGGGAGCAGTTCTTC.

This clonotype has just a few counts. This sequence joins TRBV5-5 and TRBJ1-5; TRBD1 aligns across 7 bases. Germline CDR1 SGHKS, CDR2 YYEKEE (reference sequence). CDR3 size: 14 residues. V lost 5 bases, J lost 4 bases, and 6 bases stayed unmatched. CDR3 nucleotides: TGTGCCAGCAGTTTACAGGGGTGGAATCAGCCCCAGCATTTT. Protein product: CASSLQGWNQPQHF.

This clonotype was detected only a few times. The chain links TRBV20-1 to TRBJ2-5, with D uncertain. Germline V CDR1 and CDR2: DFQATT, SNEGSKA (reference sequence). Between the trimmed V and J ends, which lost 6 bases and 1 base, there was a span of 9 bases. CDR3 size: 12 residues. Here the CDR3 reads CSARLVQETQYF. The CDR3 DNA is TGCAGTGCAAGACTGGTCCAAGAGACCCAGTACTTC.

V is TRBV11-2 and J is TRBJ2-5, with 9 bases aligning to TRBD1. CDR1 and CDR2 (germline): SGHAT, FQNNGV. The CDR3 totals 15 residues. Unmatched junction bases numbered 5, after V lost 4 bases and J lost 2 bases. The CDR3 bases are TGTGCCAGCAGCTCACCCGGGACAGGGCAAGAGACCCAGTACTTC. This sequence encodes CASSSPGTGQETQYF.

This chain uses TRBV20-1 with TRBJ2-7; possible D gene TRBD1, 6 bases. Germline loops: CDR1 DFQATT, CDR2 SNEGSKA (reference sequence). This CDR3 comprises 15 residues. With 0 bases removed from V and 0 bases from J, the gap between germline ends came to 12 bases. The CDR3 region is CSAREGAVNSYEQYF. CDR3 coding DNA: TGCAGTGCTAGAGAGGGGGCCGTAAACTCCTACGAGCAGTACTTC.

This chain links TRBV18 with TRBJ2-5; D possibly corresponds to TRBD1 (6 bases). CDR1 and CDR2 from the germline V gene are KGHSH and LQKENI. The CDR3 totals 16 residues. V was trimmed by 0 bases and J by 5 bases, leaving 16 bases between them. CDR3 sequence (DNA): TGTGCCAGCTCACCACCGACAGGACCGGTCCGGGAGACCCAGTACTTC. Its translation is CASSPPTGPVRETQYF.

This clonotype was detected only a few times. This sequence joins TRBV6-1 and TRBJ2-5, with a possible D match to TRBD1 (5 bases). The germline V and J ends were trimmed by 6 bases and 5 bases, with 13 bases remaining between them. Per the germline V gene, CDR1 is MNHNS and CDR2 is SASEGT. CDR3 length equals 13 residues. The CDR3 region has the DNA TGTGCCAGCAGGGTCCAGGGCGGCGAGACCCAGTACTTC. As protein: CASRVQGGETQYF.

This clonotype was picked up a small number of times. The chain employs TRBV29-1 and TRBJ2-3; 11 nucleotides align to TRBD2. Germline assignment: CDR1 SQVTM and CDR2 ANQGSEA. The trim removed 6 bases at V and 6 bases at J, leaving 11 bases unmatched. This CDR3 region has 15 residues. This chain's CDR3 is CSVGPSGGPQDTQYF. The DNA of the CDR3 is TGCAGCGTGGGTCCTAGCGGGGGGCCGCAGGATACGCAGTATTTT.

This clonotype was counted between two and nine times. The V and J genes are TRBV25-1 and TRBJ1-2, with 7 bases matching TRBD1. This CDR3 region has 14 residues. The J segment lost 5 bases and the V segment lost 3 bases, leaving 6 bases of the junction unmatched. Germline V gives CDR1 MGHDK, CDR2 SYGVNS. The CDR3 nucleotides are TGTGCCAGCAGTGATTCGGGACAGCATTATGGCTACACCTTC. This codes for CASSDSGQHYGYTF.

This clonotype was seen more than once but under ten times. The chain recombines TRBV10-2 with TRBJ2-1; no clear D gene. The germline V and J ends were trimmed by 7 bases and 5 bases, with 9 bases remaining between them. The CDR3 is made up of 12 amino acids. Germline CDR1 reads WSHSY; CDR2 reads SAAADI. This CDR3 reads CASTSGHNEQFF. CDR3 nucleotides: TGCGCCAGCACCTCCGGGCACAATGAGCAGTTCTTC.

V usage is TRBV29-1 and J usage is TRBJ2-1; unclear D gene. The V and J ends lost 4 bases and 8 bases respectively, with 3 bases between them. Germline CDR1 and CDR2: SQVTM and ANQGSEA. The CDR3 is 9 residues long. The CDR3 DNA reads TGCAGCGTTGGGGATGAGCAGTTCTTC. Protein: CSVGDEQFF.

This chain links TRBV29-1 with TRBJ1-2, with D uncertain. The CDR3 is 12 residues long. Germline values: CDR1 SQVTM, CDR2 ANQGSEA. V lost 4 bases and J 2 bases, leaving 8 bases between the germline ends. CDR3 in amino acids: CSVATENYGYTF. Written as DNA, the CDR3 is TGCAGCGTTGCGACTGAAAACTATGGCTACACCTTC.

This clonotype appeared a few times. V and J are TRBV20-1 and TRBJ1-5, with a weak D call TRBD1 (6 bases). The CDR3 contains 14 residues. CDR1 DFQATT and CDR2 SNEGSKA come from the germline V gene (reference sequence). Here the CDR3 reads CAYRVGGSNQPQHF. Here the CDR3 DNA reads TGCGCATACAGGGTTGGAGGTAGCAATCAGCCCCAGCATTTT.

V usage is TRBV7-9 and J usage is TRBJ2-4; the match to TRBD2 covers 7 bases. Germline V gene lookup returns CDR1 SEHNR and CDR2 FQNEAQ (reference sequence). J lost 8 bases, V lost 4 bases, and 8 bases had no gene match. CDR3 length: 14 residues. CDR3 loop: CASSSQGGGYIQYF. The CDR3 DNA is TGTGCCAGCAGCTCGCAGGGCGGGGGTTACATTCAGTACTTC.

This clonotype was seen at least ten times. V gene TRBV7-2 combines with J gene TRBJ2-5, with TRBD2 identical over 11 bases. V shed 5 bases, J shed 14 bases, and the junction held 13 bases outside the gene matches. The CDR3 is 14 residues long. Germline assignment: CDR1 SGHTA and CDR2 FQGNSA. CDR3 amino acids: CASSQRLAGRSFYF. In nucleotides, the CDR3 is TGTGCCAGCAGCCAGAGACTAGCGGGGAGATCCTTTTACTTC.

This clonotype came up a few times. V gene TRBV5-5 combines with J gene TRBJ2-7; D unclear. This CDR3 comprises 15 residues. The germline V gene encodes CDR1 SGHKS and CDR2 YYEKEE (reference sequence). With 4 bases removed from V and 0 bases from J, the gap between germline ends came to 14 bases. The CDR3 nucleotides are TGTGCCAGCAGCGGGTCCGGGCTAACCTCCTACGAGCAGTACTTC. This gives the protein CASSGSGLTSYEQYF.

V gene TRBV13 combines with J gene TRBJ2-5, with a tentative D call TRBD2 (5 bases). The CDR3 has 14 amino acids. Germline V gives CDR1 PRHDT, CDR2 FYEKMQ (reference sequence). Trimming stripped 0 bases from V and 5 bases from J, with 10 bases between. The CDR3 coding sequence is TGTGCCAGCAGCTTAGGGCGGGCCCAGGAGACCCAGTACTTC. Translation: CASSLGRAQETQYF.

The V and J genes are TRBV12-5 and TRBJ2-7, with 10 bases that match TRBD1. Germline V gene data show CDR1 as LGHNT and CDR2 as FRNRAP. This CDR3 spans 15 amino acids. J was trimmed by 5 bases and V by 6 bases; bases with no gene match: 10. The CDR3, as DNA: TGTGCTAGTGGCCCAAGACAGGGGGCGCGGAACGAGCAGTACTTC. Its protein is CASGPRQGARNEQYF.

The sample holds a few counts of this clonotype. The chain joins TRBV20-1 to TRBJ2-3; no clear D gene. Between the trimmed V and J ends, which lost 7 bases and 4 bases, there was a span of 12 bases. From germline, CDR1 is DFQATT and CDR2 SNEGSKA (reference sequence). The CDR3 covers 12 residues. CDR3 sequence (DNA): TGCAGTGTAATGTGGCCTCCAGATACGCAGTATTTT. Translated: CSVMWPPDTQYF.